This T cell receptor beta chain comes out of a study of PD-L1 blockade in urothelial cancer. Study overall: Each blood sample yielded a median of approximately 140,000 T cells.

Trimming stripped 4 bases from V and 0 bases from J, with 11 bases between. CDR1 and CDR2 from the germline V gene are SGHDT and YYEEEE. The CDR3 is made up of 15 amino acids. Time point in this sample: pretreatment peripheral blood. TCRdb's copy holds only in-frame clones and misses some; the assay was immunoSEQ multiplex PCR. The sample has 40,000 to 60,000 clones, roughly 80% seen once. The chain is built from TRBV5-6 and TRBJ2-1, with a possible D match to TRBD2 (5 bases). The clonotype comes from a man in his 70s with urothelial cancer. Sequencing was performed on PBMCs, taken around atezolizumab (anti-PD-L1) treatment. This CDR3 is CASSRGRNSYNEQFF. The CDR3 DNA is TGTGCCAGCAGCCGAGGGCGGAACTCCTACAATGAGCAGTTCTTC.